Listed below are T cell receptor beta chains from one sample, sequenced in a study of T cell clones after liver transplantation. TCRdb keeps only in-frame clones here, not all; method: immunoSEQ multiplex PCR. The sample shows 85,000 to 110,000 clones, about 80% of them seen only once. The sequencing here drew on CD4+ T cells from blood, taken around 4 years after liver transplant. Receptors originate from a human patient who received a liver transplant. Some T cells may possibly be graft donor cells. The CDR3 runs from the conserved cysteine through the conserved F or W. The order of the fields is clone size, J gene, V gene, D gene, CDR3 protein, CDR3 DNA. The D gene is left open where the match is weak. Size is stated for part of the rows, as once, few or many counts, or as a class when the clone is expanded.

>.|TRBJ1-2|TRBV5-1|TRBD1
CASSIDREEGYTF
TGCGCCAGCAGCATAGACAGGGAGGAAGGCTACACCTTC
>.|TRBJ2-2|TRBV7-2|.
CATKGYGLLGSGELFF
TGTGCCACCAAGGGATACGGTCTCCTGGGCAGCGGGGAGCTGTTTTTT
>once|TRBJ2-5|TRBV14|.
CASSPGRRIQETQYF
TGTGCCAGCAGCCCCGGAAGGAGGATCCAAGAGACCCAGTACTTC
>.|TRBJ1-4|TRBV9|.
CASSSRQTSTNEKLFF
TGTGCCAGCAGCAGCAGACAGACCTCAACTAATGAAAAACTGTTTTTT
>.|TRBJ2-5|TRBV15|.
CATSRVGNGRDGETQYF
TGTGCCACCAGCAGAGTAGGGAACGGGCGGGACGGGGAGACCCAGTACTTC
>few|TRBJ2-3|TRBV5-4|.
CASSLGVADTDTQYF
TGTGCCAGCAGCTTGGGTGTAGCGGACACAGATACGCAGTATTTT
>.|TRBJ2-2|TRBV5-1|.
CASSLGPLQDTGELFF
TGCGCCAGCAGCTTGGGCCCTTTGCAGGACACCGGGGAGCTGTTTTTT
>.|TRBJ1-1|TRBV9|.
CASRNIQGLSTEAFF
TGTGCCAGCAGAAACATCCAGGGGTTGAGCACTGAAGCTTTCTTT
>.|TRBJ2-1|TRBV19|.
CASSRRYNEQFF
TGTGCCAGTAGTAGGAGATACAATGAGCAGTTCTTC
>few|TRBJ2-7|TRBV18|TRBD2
CASSPDLAGRYEQYF
TGTGCCAGCTCACCAGATCTAGCGGGGCGCTACGAGCAGTACTTC
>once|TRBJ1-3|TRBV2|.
CASSGLRSGNTIYF
TGTGCCAGCAGTGGCCTGCGCTCTGGAAACACCATATATTTT
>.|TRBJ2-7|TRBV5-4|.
CASSSRVPSAEQYF
TGTGCCAGCAGCAGTAGGGTTCCCTCCGCCGAGCAGTACTTC
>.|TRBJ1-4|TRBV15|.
CATSLGGGTNEKLFF
TGTGCCACCAGCCTAGGTGGGGGGACTAATGAAAAACTGTTTTTT
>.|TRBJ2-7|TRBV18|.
CASSPPSSSGSYEQYF
TGTGCCAGCTCACCACCGAGCTCTAGTGGCTCCTACGAGCAGTACTTC
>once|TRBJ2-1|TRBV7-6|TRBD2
CASSLAEASGSNEQFF
TGTGCCAGCAGCTTAGCGGAGGCTAGCGGGAGTAATGAGCAGTTCTTC
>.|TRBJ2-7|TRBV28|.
CASSSGTYAGDEQYF
TGTGCCAGCTCTAGTGGGACCTACGCCGGCGACGAGCAGTACTTC
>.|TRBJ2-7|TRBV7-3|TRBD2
CASSSGLAGTYEQYF
TGTGCCAGCAGCTCCGGACTAGCGGGGACCTACGAGCAGTACTTC
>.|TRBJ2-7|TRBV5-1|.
CASSQPQGRNEQYF
TGCGCCAGCAGCCAACCGCAGGGTAGGAACGAGCAGTACTTC
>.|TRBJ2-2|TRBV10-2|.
CASGGGANTGELFF
TGCGCCAGTGGAGGGGGGGCGAACACCGGGGAGCTGTTTTTT
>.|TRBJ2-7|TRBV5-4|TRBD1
CASSTQGQTTYEQYF
TGTGCCAGCAGCACCCAGGGACAGACCACCTACGAGCAGTACTTC
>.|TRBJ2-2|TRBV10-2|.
CASSEKGLGELFF
TGCGCCAGCAGTGAGAAGGGGCTCGGGGAGCTGTTTTTT
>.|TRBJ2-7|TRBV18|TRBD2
CASSPPGTGGSYEQYF
TGTGCCAGCTCACCACCGGGGACGGGGGGGAGCTACGAGCAGTACTTC
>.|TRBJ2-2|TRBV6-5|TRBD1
CASSIRDSTGELFF
TGTGCCAGCAGTATACGGGACAGCACCGGGGAGCTGTTTTTT
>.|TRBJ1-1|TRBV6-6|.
CASSYRQAMNTEAFF
TGTGCCAGCAGTTACAGACAGGCCATGAACACTGAAGCTTTCTTT
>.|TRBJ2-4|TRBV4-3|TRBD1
CASSQAMTGLAKNIQYF
TGCGCCAGCAGCCAAGCCATGACAGGGTTAGCCAAAAACATTCAGTACTTC
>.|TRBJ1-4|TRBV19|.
CASSLLTERHEKLFF
TGTGCCAGTAGTCTGCTGACAGAGCGTCATGAAAAACTGTTTTTT